The present entry profiles one T cell receptor beta chain with its context. Its matching antigen is unknown. Both 60 Vbeta primers and 13 Jbeta primers went into the PCR. TCRdb's table, derived via immunoSEQ multiplex PCR, lists solely in-frame clones and lacks some. Of 50,000 to 70,000 clones listed, approximately 60% are singletons. Unmatched junction bases numbered 9, after V lost 6 bases and J lost 0 bases. The CDR3 is 16 residues long. Looked up from germline, CDR1 is SGHRS and CDR2 is YFSETQ. This sample was included in a study of cytomegalovirus exposure and HLA in healthy donors. Study results and limitations: While the bulk of TCR sequences proved rare, some public TCRs turned up in many donors. Confirmation was obtained in vitro that three CMV-associated chains are specific for CMV antigens.

J is TRBJ2-3 and V is TRBV5-1; 8 bases are a match to TRBD1. The clonotype was recovered from a man aged 25-45 years in good health and CMV-seronegative. Input material: PBMCs. Here the CDR3 reads CASTRQGTSSTDTQYF. The CDR3 bases are TGCGCCAGCACCCGACAGGGGACCTCTAGCACAGATACGCAGTATTTT.